This T cell receptor beta chain was identified during a study of T cell responses to AZD1222 COVID-19 vaccine. Study-wide results and caveats: Increases in Spike-specific TCR breadth and depth were seen after two AZD1222 doses. Clonal diversity was possibly underestimated, and the donors were mostly white British, with more females. Spike as a whole was targeted by vaccine-associated CD4 TCRs, dominant at 160-218 and 743-854.

This CDR3 comprises 13 residues. V was pared by 8 bases and J by 4 bases, with 12 bases between. From germline, CDR1 is MDHEN and CDR2 SYDVKM. Sequenced by immunoSEQ multiplex PCR; TCRdb stores in-frame clones only, minus some. This table has over 100,000 clones, almost 85% appearing once. This clone was recorded once. Its target is unknown. Sequences were derived from peripheral blood, sampled 28 days after the second dose of the MenACWY control vaccine. The rearrangement links TRBV28 to TRBJ1-5; D is ambiguous. The clonotype originates from an adult who received the MenACWY meningococcal vaccine as a control. CDR3 sequence: CASSGFLNQPQHF. CDR3 bases: TGTGCCAGCTCTGGTTTTTTGAATCAGCCCCAGCATTTT.